A single sample gave rise to the 2 T cell receptor beta chains below, sequenced in a study of T cell repertoires in cytomegalovirus infection. For these TCRs, the target antigens are not known. TCRdb independently ran MiXCR on the reads; one entry per CDR3 protein. The sample has about 360,000 distinct CDR3 sequences, just under 35% seen once. The sequencing here drew on cultured PBMCs, taken from culture after CMV antigen stimulation. The receptors derive from a human donor in good health (CMV status not recorded). Some clones in this sample may be carry-over from other donors' samples.

As for this clonotype: A much larger clone differs by one base, so this may be a read error. The chain has TRBV18 and TRBJ2-5; D ambiguous. The CDR3 contains 11 residues. Germline lookup yields CDR1 KGHSH and CDR2 LQKENI. The DNA for the CDR3 is TGTGTCAGCTCACCGGAAGAGACCCAGTACTTC. It translates to CVSSPEETQYF.

This clonotype has a handful of counts. V is TRBV11-2 and J is TRBJ2-7, with D possibly being TRBD2 (6 bases). Germline-derived CDR1 and CDR2 are SGHAT and FQNNGV. V was pared by 4 bases and J by 3 bases, with 13 bases between. The CDR3 consists of 14 residues. This CDR3 reads CASSSNREIYEQYV. The DNA for the CDR3 is TGTGCCAGCAGCTCGAATCGGGAGATCTACGAGCAGTACGTC.